This T cell receptor beta chain was recovered during a study of response to subunit inactivated influenza vaccine. Germline-derived CDR1 and CDR2 are SGHAT and FQNNGV. V was pared by 4 bases and J by 6 bases, with 7 bases of the junction left unmatched. The CDR3 sequence is 15 residues long. TCRdb fed the RT-PCR reads into MiXCR, producing one record per CDR3 protein. The table includes more than 450,000 distinct CDR3 sequences, around 11% detected once. The same sample was also used in a study of T cells expressing NK-cell markers. According to that study: UMIs were included in TCR beta cDNA generated by 5'RACE template switching. The TCR beta repertoires were obtained from sorted CD3+CD56+NKG2C+, CD3+CD56+NKG2C- and CD3+CD56-NKG2C+ T cells. In about six donors, dominant CD3+CD56+NKG2C+ clones formed about 1.0-7.5% of CD8+ cells.

The clonotype comes from a man in his fifties who received an inactivated influenza vaccine. The starting material was PBMCs from blood, obtained on the day of vaccination. This chain connects TRBV11-2 to TRBJ2-3; TRBD2 matches 10 bases. CDR3: CASSSLAGVWDTQYF. CDR3 coding DNA: TGTGCCAGCAGCTCCCTAGCGGGGGTTTGGGATACGCAGTATTTT.